Below are 6 T cell receptor beta chains sequenced from a single sample in a study of blood T cells in healthy people across ages. A sample-barcoded 5' primer and a J-beta primer mix were used in a second PCR of roughly 7 to 11 cycles. Each CDR3 protein is one row after TCRdb ran MiXCR on the 5' RACE reads. The sample contains 1.5 million or so distinct CDR3 sequences, approximately 43% of which appear only once. The sample taken for sequencing was blood. These receptors all come from a woman aged 18 to 35 in good health.

This chain connects TRBV9 to TRBJ2-3, with TRBD2 identical over 10 bases. Germline CDR1 SGDLS, CDR2 YYNGEE. The CDR3 is made up of 16 amino acids. Trimming removed 3 bases from V and 6 bases from J; junction bases left unmatched: 10. CDR3 DNA sequence: TGTGCCAGCAGCGCAATCAGCGGGAGGGCCGACGATACGCAGTATTTT. This sequence encodes CASSAISGRADDTQYF.

The V call is TRBV7-2, the J call TRBJ2-7; a possible D gene is TRBD1 (5 bases). The CDR3 has 15 amino acids. V was cut by 5 bases and J by 7 bases, with 21 bases left in between. Germline CDR1 SGHTA, CDR2 FQGNSA. The CDR3 sequence: CASSSTPGFTKEQYF. DNA for the CDR3: TGTGCCAGCAGCAGTACCCCAGGGTTCACTAAAGAGCAGTACTTC. Together with reference TRBV7-2 and TRBJ2-7, the CDR3 gives the full variable domain: GAGVSQSPSNKVTEKGKDVELRCDPISGHTALYWYRQSLGQGLEFLIYFQGNSAPDKSGLPSDRFSAERTGGSVSTLTIQRTQQEDSAVYLCASSSTPGFTKEQYFGPGTRLTVT.

This clonotype was seen a few times. The chain links TRBV29-1 to TRBJ2-5; D may correspond to TRBD1 or TRBD2 (5 bases each). The germline V gene encodes CDR1 SQVTM and CDR2 ANQGSEA. The V and J ends lost 5 bases and 3 bases respectively, with 13 bases between them. The CDR3 runs 13 residues. The CDR3 reads CSVRDVSKETQYF. The CDR3 DNA reads TGCAGCGTTAGGGACGTCAGCAAAGAGACCCAGTACTTC. Combining the CDR3 with reference TRBV29-1 and TRBJ2-5 gives the whole variable domain SAVISQKPSRDICQRGTSLTIQCQVDSQVTMMFWYRQQPGQSLTLIATANQGSEATYESGFVIDKFPISRPNLTFSTLTVSNMSPEDSSIYLCSVRDVSKETQYFGPGTRLLVL.

The chain recombines TRBV24-1 with TRBJ1-2; 7 nucleotides agree with TRBD1. This CDR3 region has 14 residues. The junction had 2 bases not matched to a gene; V was cut back by 3 bases and J by 2 bases. The germline V gene encodes CDR1 KGHDR and CDR2 SFDVKD. The CDR3 spells CATSDPRGNYGYTF. The DNA for the CDR3 is TGTGCCACCAGTGATCCCAGGGGGAACTATGGCTACACCTTC.

This rearrangement joins TRBV6-5 to TRBJ2-1, with a tentative D call TRBD1 (6 bases). V was trimmed by 1 base and J by 2 bases, leaving 9 bases between them. This CDR3 contains 15 residues. Germline V lookup: CDR1 MNHEY, CDR2 SVGAGI. The CDR3 is CASSYWTETYNEQFF. The CDR3 DNA reads as TGTGCCAGCAGTTACTGGACAGAAACCTACAATGAGCAGTTCTTC.

The chain recombines TRBV27 with TRBJ2-7; TRBD1 matches 8 bases. Looked up from germline, CDR1 is MNHEY and CDR2 is SMNVEV (reference sequence). Trimming at V came to 5 bases and at J to 1 base, leaving 7 bases not matched to a gene. The CDR3 spans 15 residues. The CDR3 DNA sequence: TGTGCCAGCAGTGAGTTATGGACAGGGTCCTACGAGCAGTACTTC. This translates into CASSELWTGSYEQYF.